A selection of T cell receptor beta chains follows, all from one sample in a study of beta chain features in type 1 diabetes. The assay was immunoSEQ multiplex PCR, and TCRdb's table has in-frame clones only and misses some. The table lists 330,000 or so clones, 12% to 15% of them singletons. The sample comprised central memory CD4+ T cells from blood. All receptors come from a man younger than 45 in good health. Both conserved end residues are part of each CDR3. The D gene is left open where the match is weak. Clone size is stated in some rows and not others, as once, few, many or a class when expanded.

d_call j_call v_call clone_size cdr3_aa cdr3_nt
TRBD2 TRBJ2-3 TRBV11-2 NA CASSLGPTSGEDTQYF TGTGCCAGCAGCTTAGGGCCGACTAGCGGGGAGGATACGCAGTATTTT
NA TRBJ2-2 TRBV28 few CASSLTVGGNTGELFF TGTGCCAGCAGTTTAACGGTCGGGGGGAACACCGGGGAGCTGTTTTTT
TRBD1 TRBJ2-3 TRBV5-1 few CATSTGGTSTDTQYF TGCGCCACCTCGACAGGGGGGACTTCCACAGATACGCAGTATTTT
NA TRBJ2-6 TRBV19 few CASTPLGLRSGANVLTF TGTGCCAGTACCCCCCTCGGGCTTCGTTCTGGGGCCAACGTCCTGACTTTC
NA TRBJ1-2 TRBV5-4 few CASSPVNRAPGYGYTF TGTGCCAGCAGCCCGGTTAATAGAGCGCCAGGCTATGGCTACACCTTC
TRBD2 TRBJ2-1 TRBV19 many CASSTLAGRDEQFF TGTGCCAGTAGTACACTAGCGGGGCGGGATGAGCAGTTCTTC
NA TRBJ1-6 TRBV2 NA CASSMGGNSPLHF TGTGCCAGCAGTATGGGAGGAAATTCACCCCTCCACTTT
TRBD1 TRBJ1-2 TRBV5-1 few CASSSPTQGQAPTPYGYTF TGCGCCAGCAGCTCTCCTACACAGGGACAGGCCCCAACCCCTTATGGCTACACCTTC
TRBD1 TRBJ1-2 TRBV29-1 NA CSVDGQGYGYTF TGCAGCGTTGATGGACAGGGGTATGGCTACACCTTC
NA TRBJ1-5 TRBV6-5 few CASSPGGNQPQHF TGTGCCAGCAGTCCAGGGGGCAATCAGCCCCAGCATTTT
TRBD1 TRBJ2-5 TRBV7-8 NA CASSHGTGGPQETQYF TGTGCCAGCAGCCACGGGACAGGCGGACCGCAAGAGACCCAGTACTTC
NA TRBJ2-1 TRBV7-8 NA CASSPQREQFF TGTGCCAGCAGCCCTCAGCGGGAGCAGTTCTTC
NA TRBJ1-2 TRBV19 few CASSIGTGLAGSYGYTF TGTGCCAGTAGTATAGGGACGGGGTTGGCTGGATCCTATGGCTACACCTTC
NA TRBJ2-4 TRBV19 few CASSTKRQDRRAKNIQYF TGTGCCAGTAGTACAAAAAGACAGGACCGGAGAGCCAAAAACATTCAGTACTTC
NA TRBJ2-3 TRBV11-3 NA CASSLVGGTGTDTQYF TGTGCCAGCAGCTTAGTCGGGGGAACGGGCACAGATACGCAGTATTTT
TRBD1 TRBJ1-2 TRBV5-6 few CASSISGTGVYGYTF TGTGCCAGCAGTATTTCAGGGACAGGAGTCTATGGCTACACCTTC
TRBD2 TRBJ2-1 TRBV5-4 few CASSFGLAGGPSEQFF TGTGCCAGCAGCTTTGGGCTAGCGGGGGGGCCGAGTGAGCAGTTCTTC
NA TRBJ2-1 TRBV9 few CASSVAGQLNEQFF TGTGCCAGCAGCGTAGCCGGGCAGCTCAATGAGCAGTTCTTC
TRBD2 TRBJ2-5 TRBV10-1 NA CASSERGSGGAETQYF TGCGCCAGCAGTGAACGAGGTAGCGGGGGAGCAGAGACCCAGTACTTC
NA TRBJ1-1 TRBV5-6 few CASSLEVTEAFF TGTGCCAGCAGCTTGGAGGTCACTGAAGCTTTCTTT
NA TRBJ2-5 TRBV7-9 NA CASSLTTGRETQYF TGTGCCAGCAGCTTGACGACAGGGAGGGAGACCCAGTACTTC